A single TCR beta chain is shown here with its context. No antigen is known for it. The data derive from a study of cytotoxic CD8 clonotypes in ibrutinib-treated CLL. Only in-frame clones appear in the TCRdb table, and some are missing; sequencing was by immunoSEQ multiplex PCR. The sample records around 25,000 clones, around 69% being singletons. Study-level results: A difference in sampling times existed between sustained-remission and progressing patients.

Germline values: CDR1 SGHRS, CDR2 YFSETQ. The CDR3 extends over 14 amino acids. Trimming pared 3 bases from V and 4 bases from J, leaving 12 bases between. The source material was PBMCs, sampled at disease progression, from a patient treated with ibrutinib. The rearrangement joins TRBV5-1 to TRBJ2-3; D call uncertain. The receptor was derived from a human donor with chronic lymphocytic leukemia. CDR3 DNA sequence: TGCGCCAGCAGCTGGGGTAGTTCCGCAGATACGCAGTATTTT. Residues: CASSWGSSADTQYF.